The TCR beta chain under discussion was sequenced for a study of Ad26.COV2.S vaccination and SARS-CoV-2 variants. Study as a whole: Ad26.COV2.S was injected intramuscularly once or twice, 56 days apart.

Germline V gene sequence: CDR1 SGHAT, CDR2 FQNNGV. Trimming removed 5 bases at V and 3 bases at J, with 7 bases between. This CDR3 has 13 amino acids. Stated treatment: 19 received Ad26.COV2.S at low or high dose, single or two shots; roughly five received placebo; per-sample allocation not given. At day 63 after the first vaccine or placebo injection, samples were drawn. Clones were sequenced by immunoSEQ multiplex PCR, and TCRdb holds only the in-frame ones, with some missing. This table holds some 640,000 clones, around 90% found once. The chain links TRBV11-2 to TRBJ1-4; D gene unclear. The source was peripheral blood, collected in a trial of Ad26.COV2.S vaccine versus placebo. The sequence was collected from a person between 18 and 59 years old who received the Ad26.COV2.S COVID-19 vaccine or a placebo. Here the CDR3 reads CASSQSANEKLFF. CDR3 nucleotide sequence: TGTGCCAGCAGCCAGAGTGCTAATGAAAAACTGTTTTTT.